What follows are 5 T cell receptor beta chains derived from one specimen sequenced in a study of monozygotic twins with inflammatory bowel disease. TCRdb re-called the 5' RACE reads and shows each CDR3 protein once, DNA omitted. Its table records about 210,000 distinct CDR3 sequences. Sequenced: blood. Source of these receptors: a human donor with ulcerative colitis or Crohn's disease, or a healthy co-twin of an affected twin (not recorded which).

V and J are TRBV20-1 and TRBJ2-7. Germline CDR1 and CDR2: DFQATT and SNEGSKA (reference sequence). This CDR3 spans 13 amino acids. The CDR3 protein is CSARLASFYEQYF.

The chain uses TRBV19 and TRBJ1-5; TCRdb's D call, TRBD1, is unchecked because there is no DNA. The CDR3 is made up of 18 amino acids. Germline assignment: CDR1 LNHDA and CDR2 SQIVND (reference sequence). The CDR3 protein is CASSITRGTAEFNQPQHF. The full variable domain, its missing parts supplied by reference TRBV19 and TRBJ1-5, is DGGITQSPKYLFRKEGQNVTLSCEQNLNHDAMYWYRQDPGQGLRLIYYSQIVNDFQKGDIAEGYSVSREKKESFPLTVTSAQKNPTAFYLCASSITRGTAEFNQPQHFGDGTRLSIL.

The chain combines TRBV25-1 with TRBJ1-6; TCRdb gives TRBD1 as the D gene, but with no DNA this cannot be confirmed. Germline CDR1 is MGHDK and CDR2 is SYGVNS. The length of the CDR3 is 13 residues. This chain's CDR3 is CASRGQGITPLHF.

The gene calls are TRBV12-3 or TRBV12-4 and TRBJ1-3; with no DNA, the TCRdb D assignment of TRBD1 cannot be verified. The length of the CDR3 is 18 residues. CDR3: CASSFYPPDRLGGDTIYF.

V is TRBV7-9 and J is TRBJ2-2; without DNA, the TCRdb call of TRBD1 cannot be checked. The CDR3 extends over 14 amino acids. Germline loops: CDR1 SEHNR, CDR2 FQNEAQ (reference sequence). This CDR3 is CASSLMARAGELFF. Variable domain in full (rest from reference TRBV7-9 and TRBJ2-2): DTGVSQNPRHKITKRGQNVTFRCDPISEHNRLYWYRQTLGQGPEFLTYFQNEAQLEKSRLLSDRFSAERPKGSFSTLEIQRTEQGDSAMYLCASSLMARAGELFFGEGSRLTVL.